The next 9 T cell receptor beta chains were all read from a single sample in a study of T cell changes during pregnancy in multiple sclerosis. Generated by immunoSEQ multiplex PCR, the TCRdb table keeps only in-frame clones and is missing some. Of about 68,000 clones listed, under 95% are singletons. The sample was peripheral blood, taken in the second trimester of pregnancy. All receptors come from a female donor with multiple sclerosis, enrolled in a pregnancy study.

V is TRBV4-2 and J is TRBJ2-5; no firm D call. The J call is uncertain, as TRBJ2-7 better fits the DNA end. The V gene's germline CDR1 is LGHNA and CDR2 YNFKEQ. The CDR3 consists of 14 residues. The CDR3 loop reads CASSPRPNKAEQYF. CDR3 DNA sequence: TGTGCCAGCAGCCCGCGTCCCAATAAAGCCGAGCAGTACTTC.

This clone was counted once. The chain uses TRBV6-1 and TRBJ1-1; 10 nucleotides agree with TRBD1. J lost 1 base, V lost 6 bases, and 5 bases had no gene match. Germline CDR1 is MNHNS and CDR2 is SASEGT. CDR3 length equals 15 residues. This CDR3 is CASRDRGGRNTEAFF. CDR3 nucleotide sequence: TGTGCCAGCAGGGACAGGGGGGGACGGAACACTGAAGCTTTCTTT.

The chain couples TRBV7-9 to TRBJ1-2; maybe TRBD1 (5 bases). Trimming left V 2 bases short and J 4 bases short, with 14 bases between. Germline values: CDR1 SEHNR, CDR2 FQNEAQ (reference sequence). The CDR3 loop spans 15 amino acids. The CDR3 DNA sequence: TGTGCCAGCAGCTTAACGGGGGGTCAGGTCTATGGCTACACCTTC. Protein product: CASSLTGGQVYGYTF.

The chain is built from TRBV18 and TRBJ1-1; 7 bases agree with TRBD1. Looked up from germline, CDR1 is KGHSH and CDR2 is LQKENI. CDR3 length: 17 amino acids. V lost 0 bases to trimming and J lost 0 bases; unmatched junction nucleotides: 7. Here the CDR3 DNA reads TGTGCCAGCTCACCACCCGGCAGGGGGTTAATGAACACTGAAGCTTTCTTT. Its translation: CASSPPGRGLMNTEAFF.

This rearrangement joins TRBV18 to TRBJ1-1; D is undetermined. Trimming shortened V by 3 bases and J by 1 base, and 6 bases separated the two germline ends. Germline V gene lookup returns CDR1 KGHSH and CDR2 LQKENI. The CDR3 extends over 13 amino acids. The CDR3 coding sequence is TGTGCCAGCTCACCTTGGAGGAACACTGAAGCTTTCTTT. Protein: CASSPWRNTEAFF. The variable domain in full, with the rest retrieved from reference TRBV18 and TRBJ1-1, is NAGVMQNPRHLVRRRGQEARLRCSPMKGHSHVYWYRQLPEEGLKFMVYLQKENIIDESGMPKERFSAEFPKEGPSILRIQQVVRGDSAAYFCASSPWRNTEAFFGQGTRLTVV.

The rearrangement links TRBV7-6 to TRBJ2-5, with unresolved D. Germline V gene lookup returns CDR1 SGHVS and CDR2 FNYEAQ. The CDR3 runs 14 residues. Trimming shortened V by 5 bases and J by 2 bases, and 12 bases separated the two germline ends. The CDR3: CASSQAEKQETQYF. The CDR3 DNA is TGTGCCAGCAGCCAGGCCGAGAAGCAAGAGACCCAGTACTTC.

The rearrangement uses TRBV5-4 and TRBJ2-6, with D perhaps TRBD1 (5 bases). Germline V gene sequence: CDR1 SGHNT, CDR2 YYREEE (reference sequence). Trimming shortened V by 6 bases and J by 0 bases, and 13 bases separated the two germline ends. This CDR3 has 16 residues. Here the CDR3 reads CASIGDSLSGANVLTF. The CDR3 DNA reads TGTGCCAGCATAGGAGACAGCCTCTCTGGGGCCAACGTCCTGACTTTC.

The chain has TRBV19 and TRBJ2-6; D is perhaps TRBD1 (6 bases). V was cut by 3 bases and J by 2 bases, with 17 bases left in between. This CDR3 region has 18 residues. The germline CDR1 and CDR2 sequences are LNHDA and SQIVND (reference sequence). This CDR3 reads CASSIPRAGVTGANVLTF. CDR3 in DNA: TGTGCCAGTAGTATTCCCCGGGCAGGGGTTACTGGGGCCAACGTCCTGACTTTC. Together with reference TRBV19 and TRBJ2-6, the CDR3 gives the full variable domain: DGGITQSPKYLFRKEGQNVTLSCEQNLNHDAMYWYRQDPGQGLRLIYYSQIVNDFQKGDIAEGYSVSREKKESFPLTVTSAQKNPTAFYLCASSIPRAGVTGANVLTFGAGSRLTVL.

The CDR3 DNA reads TGTGCCAGCAGTTACTCGAGGGTAGGAATGAACACTGAAGCTTTCTTT. Translated: CASSYSRVGMNTEAFF. V usage is TRBV6-5 and J usage is TRBJ1-1; no firm D call. Per the germline V gene, CDR1 is MNHEY and CDR2 is SVGAGI. V was cut by 0 bases and J by 0 bases, with 11 bases left in between. CDR3 length: 16 residues.